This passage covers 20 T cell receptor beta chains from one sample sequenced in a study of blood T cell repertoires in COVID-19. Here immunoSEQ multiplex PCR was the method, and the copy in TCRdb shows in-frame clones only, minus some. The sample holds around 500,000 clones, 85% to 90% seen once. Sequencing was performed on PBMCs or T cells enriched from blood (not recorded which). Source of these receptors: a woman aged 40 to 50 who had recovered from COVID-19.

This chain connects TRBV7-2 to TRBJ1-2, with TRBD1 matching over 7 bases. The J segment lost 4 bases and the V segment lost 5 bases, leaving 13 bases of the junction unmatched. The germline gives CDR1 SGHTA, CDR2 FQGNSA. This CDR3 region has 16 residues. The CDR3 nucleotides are TGTGCCAGCAGCCCCTCCGGGACAGATGTTCCCTATGGCTACACCTTC. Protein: CASSPSGTDVPYGYTF.

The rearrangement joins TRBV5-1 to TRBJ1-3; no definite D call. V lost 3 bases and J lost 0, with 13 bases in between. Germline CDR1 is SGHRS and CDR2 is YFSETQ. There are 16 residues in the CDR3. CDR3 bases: TGCGCCAGCAGCTCCCTGGCGCGGAGCTCTGGAAACACCATATATTTT. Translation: CASSSLARSSGNTIYF. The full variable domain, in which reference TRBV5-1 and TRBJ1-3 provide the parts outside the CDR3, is KAGVTQTPRYLIKTRGQQVTLSCSPISGHRSVSWYQQTPGQGLQFLFEYFSETQRNKGNFPGRFSGRQFSNSRSEMNVSTLELGDSALYLCASSSLARSSGNTIYFGEGSWLTVV.

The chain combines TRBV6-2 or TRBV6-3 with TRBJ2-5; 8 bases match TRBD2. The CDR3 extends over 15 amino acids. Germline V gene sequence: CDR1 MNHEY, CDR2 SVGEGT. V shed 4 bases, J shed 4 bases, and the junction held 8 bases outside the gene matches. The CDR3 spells CASSLPGLVTETQYF. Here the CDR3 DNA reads TGTGCCAGCAGTTTACCGGGACTAGTAACAGAGACCCAGTACTTC.

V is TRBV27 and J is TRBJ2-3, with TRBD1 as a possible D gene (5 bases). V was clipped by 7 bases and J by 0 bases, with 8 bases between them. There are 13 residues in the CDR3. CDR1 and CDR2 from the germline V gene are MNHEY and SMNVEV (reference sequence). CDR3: CASTPGSTDTQYF. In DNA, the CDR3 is TGTGCCAGCACTCCAGGGAGCACAGATACGCAGTATTTT.

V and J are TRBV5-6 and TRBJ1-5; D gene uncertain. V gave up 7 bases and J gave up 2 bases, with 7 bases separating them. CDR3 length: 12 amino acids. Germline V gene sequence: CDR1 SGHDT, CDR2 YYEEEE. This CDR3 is CASSGGNQPQHF. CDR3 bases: TGTGCCAGCTCCGGGGGCAATCAGCCCCAGCATTTT. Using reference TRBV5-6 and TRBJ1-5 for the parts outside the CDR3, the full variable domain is DAGVTQSPTHLIKTRGQQVTLRCSPKSGHDTVSWYQQALGQGPQFIFQYYEEEERQRGNFPDRFSGHQFPNYSSELNVNALLLGDSALYLCASSGGNQPQHFGDGTRLSIL.

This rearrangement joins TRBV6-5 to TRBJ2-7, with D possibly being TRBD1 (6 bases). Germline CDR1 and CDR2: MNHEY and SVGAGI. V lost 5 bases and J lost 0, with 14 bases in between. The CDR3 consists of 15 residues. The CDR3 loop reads CASSKRQDFSYEQYF. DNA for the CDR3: TGTGCCAGCAGTAAACGACAGGACTTCTCCTACGAGCAGTACTTC.

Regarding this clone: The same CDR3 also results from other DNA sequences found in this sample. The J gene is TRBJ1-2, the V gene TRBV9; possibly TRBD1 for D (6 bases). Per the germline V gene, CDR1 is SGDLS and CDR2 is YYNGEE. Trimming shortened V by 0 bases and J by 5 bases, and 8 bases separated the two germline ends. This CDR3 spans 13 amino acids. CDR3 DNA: TGTGCCAGCAGCGTAGATACAGGGTATGGCTACACCTTC. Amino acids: CASSVDTGYGYTF.

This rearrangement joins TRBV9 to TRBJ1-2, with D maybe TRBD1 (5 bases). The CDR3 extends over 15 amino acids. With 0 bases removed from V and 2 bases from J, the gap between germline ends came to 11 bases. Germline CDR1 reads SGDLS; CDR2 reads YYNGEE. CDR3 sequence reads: CASSVGFGGNYGYTF. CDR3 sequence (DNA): TGTGCCAGCAGCGTAGGGTTTGGGGGGAACTATGGCTACACCTTC.

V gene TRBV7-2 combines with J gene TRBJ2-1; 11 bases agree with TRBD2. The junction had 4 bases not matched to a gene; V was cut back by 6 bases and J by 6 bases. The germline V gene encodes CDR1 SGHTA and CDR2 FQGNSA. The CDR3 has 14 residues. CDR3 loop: CASRGGLAVNEQFF. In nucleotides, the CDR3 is TGTGCCAGCAGGGGGGGACTAGCGGTCAATGAGCAGTTCTTC.

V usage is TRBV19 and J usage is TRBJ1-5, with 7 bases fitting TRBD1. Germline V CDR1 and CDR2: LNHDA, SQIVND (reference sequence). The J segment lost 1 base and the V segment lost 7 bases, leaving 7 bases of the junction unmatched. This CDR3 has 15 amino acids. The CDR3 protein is CASTATQGSNQPQHF. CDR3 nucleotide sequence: TGTGCCAGTACCGCAACACAGGGGAGCAATCAGCCCCAGCATTTT.

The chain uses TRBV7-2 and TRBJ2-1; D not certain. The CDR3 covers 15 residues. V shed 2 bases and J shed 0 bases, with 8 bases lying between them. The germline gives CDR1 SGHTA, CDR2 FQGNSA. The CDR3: CASSLTSSSYNEQFF. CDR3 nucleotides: TGTGCCAGCAGCTTAACCTCGAGCTCCTACAATGAGCAGTTCTTC. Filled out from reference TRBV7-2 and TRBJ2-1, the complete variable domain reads GAGVSQSPSNKVTEKGKDVELRCDPISGHTALYWYRQSLGQGLEFLIYFQGNSAPDKSGLPSDRFSAERTGGSVSTLTIQRTQQEDSAVYLCASSLTSSSYNEQFFGPGTRLTVL.

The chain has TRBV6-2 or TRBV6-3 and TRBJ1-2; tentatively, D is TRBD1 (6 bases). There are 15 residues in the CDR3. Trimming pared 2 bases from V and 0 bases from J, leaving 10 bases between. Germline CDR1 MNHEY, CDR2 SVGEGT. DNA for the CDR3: TGTGCCAGCAGTTACGGGCGGACAGCTAACTATGGCTACACCTTC. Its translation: CASSYGRTANYGYTF.

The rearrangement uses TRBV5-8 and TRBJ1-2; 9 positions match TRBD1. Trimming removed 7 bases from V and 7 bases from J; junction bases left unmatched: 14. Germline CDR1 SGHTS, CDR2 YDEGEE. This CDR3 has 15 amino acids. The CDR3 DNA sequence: TGTGCCAGCCGCGTAATATTGACAGGGGGTGGTGGCTACACCTTC. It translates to CASRVILTGGGGYTF.

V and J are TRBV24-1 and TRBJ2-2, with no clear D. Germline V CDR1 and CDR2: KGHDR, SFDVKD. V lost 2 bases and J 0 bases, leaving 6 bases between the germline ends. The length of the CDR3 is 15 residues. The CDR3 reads CATSDSTTNTGELFF. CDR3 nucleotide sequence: TGTGCCACCAGTGATTCTACTACGAACACCGGGGAGCTGTTTTTT.

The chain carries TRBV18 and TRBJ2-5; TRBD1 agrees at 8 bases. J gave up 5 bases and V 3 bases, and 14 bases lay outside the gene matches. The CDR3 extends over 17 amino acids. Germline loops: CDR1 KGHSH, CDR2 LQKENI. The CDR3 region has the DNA TGTGCCAGCTCACCGCAGACGCAGGGGGCCCCGAGGGAGACCCAGTACTTC. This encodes CASSPQTQGAPRETQYF.

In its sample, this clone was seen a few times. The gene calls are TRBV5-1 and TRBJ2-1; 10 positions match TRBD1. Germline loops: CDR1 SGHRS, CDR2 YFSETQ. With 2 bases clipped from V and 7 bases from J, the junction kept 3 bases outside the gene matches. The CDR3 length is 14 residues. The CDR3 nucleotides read TGCGCCAGCAGCTTCGGGACAGGGGAGAATGAGCAGTTCTTC. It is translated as CASSFGTGENEQFF. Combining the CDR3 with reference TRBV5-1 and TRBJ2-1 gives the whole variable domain KAGVTQTPRYLIKTRGQQVTLSCSPISGHRSVSWYQQTPGQGLQFLFEYFSETQRNKGNFPGRFSGRQFSNSRSEMNVSTLELGDSALYLCASSFGTGENEQFFGPGTRLTVL.

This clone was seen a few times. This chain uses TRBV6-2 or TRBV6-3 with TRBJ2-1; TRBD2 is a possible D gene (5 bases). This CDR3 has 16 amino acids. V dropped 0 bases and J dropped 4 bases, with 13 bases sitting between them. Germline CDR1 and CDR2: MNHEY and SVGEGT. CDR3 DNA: TGTGCCAGCAGTTACTCGCAGCGGAGCCTGTACAATGAGCAGTTCTTC. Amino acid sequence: CASSYSQRSLYNEQFF.

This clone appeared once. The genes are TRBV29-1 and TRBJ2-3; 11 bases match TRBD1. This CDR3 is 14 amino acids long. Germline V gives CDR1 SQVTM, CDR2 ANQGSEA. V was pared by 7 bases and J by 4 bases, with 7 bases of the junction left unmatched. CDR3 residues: CSGRDRGFPDTQYF. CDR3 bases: TGCAGCGGGAGGGACAGGGGGTTCCCAGATACGCAGTATTTT.

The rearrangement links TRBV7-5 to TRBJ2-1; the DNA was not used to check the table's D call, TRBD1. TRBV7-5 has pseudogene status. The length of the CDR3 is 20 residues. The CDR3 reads CARSLRVQGPDPSSYNEQFF. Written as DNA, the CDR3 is TGTGCCAGAAGCTTACGAGTTCAGGGGCCCGATCCTAGCTCCTACAATGAGCAGTTCTTC.

The CDR3 loop is CASSIPINQPQHF. The DNA for the CDR3 is TGTGCCAGTAGTATACCTATCAATCAGCCCCAGCATTTT. The chain employs TRBV19 and TRBJ1-5; D ambiguous. CDR1 and CDR2 (germline): LNHDA, SQIVND (reference sequence). The CDR3 is made up of 13 amino acids. The V end was cut by 2 bases, the J end by 3 bases, with 5 bases between. The complete variable domain, with remaining parts taken from reference TRBV19 and TRBJ1-5, reads DGGITQSPKYLFRKEGQNVTLSCEQNLNHDAMYWYRQDPGQGLRLIYYSQIVNDFQKGDIAEGYSVSREKKESFPLTVTSAQKNPTAFYLCASSIPINQPQHFGDGTRLSIL.